Only a few counts were recorded for the clone carrying this TCR beta chain. Its antigen remains unidentified. This entry belongs to a study of CD8 T cells in Susac syndrome. Overall study results and limits: The TCR sequencing and HLA analysis in the study involved a relatively small number of individuals, as the study acknowledged.

Trimming removed 3 bases at V and 1 base at J, with 3 bases between. This CDR3 comprises 12 residues. Germline V gene data show CDR1 as LGHDT and CDR2 as YNNKEL (reference sequence). When the RNA was reverse transcribed, random hexamers were used with an input of roughly 0.45 to 1 ug. TCRdb re-derived calls from the immunoSEQ multiplex PCR reads in MiXCR, one entry per CDR3 protein. In the table there are approximately 200,000 distinct CDR3 sequences, over 90% of which are singletons. Peripheral blood CD8+ and CD4+ T cells were profiled by TCR beta sequencing. The genes are TRBV3-1 and TRBJ2-5, with D unresolved. Sequences were obtained from CD4+ T cells from PBMCs. The receptor was derived from a human donor with multiple sclerosis. This CDR3 reads CASSQVQETQYF. The CDR3 DNA is TGTGCCAGCAGCCAGGTCCAAGAGACCCAGTACTTC.